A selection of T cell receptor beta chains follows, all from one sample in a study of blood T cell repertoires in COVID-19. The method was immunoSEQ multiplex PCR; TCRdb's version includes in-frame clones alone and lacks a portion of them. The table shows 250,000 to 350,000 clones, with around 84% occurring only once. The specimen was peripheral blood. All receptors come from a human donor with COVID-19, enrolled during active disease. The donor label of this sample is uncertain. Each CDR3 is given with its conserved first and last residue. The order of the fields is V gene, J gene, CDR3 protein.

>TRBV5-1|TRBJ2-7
CASSAISSYEQYF
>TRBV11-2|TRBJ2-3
CASSLGLAGGTDTQYF
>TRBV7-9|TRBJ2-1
CASSPTSGRVPDSYNEQFF
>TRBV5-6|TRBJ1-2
CASSLGTGKTNYGYTF
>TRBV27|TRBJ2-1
CASSLSTTNEQFF
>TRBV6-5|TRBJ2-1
CASSYRRAYNEQFF
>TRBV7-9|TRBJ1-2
CASSYRDNYGYTF
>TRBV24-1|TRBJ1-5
CATSAGSNQPQHF
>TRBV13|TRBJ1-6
CASSLRTPGHSPLHF
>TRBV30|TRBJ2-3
CAWSPGLAGLTDTQYF
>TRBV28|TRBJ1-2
CASSRGQDYGYTF
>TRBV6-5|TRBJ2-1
CASSQIQGAPNEQFF
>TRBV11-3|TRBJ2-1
CASSLTSGSYNEQFF
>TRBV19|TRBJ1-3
CASRQDRSGNTIYF